What follows is one T cell receptor (beta chain) and its context. What it recognizes is unknown. This entry comes from a study of OX40 agonist ivuxolimab in advanced cancers. Regarding the study as a whole: Partial responders at 0.1-3.0 mg/kg had among the lowest clonal expansion.

TCRdb's table, derived via immunoSEQ multiplex PCR, lists solely in-frame clones and lacks some. The table includes over 65,000 clones, around 90% detected once. The sequence came from an adult with an advanced solid tumor such as melanoma, head and neck, liver or kidney cancer. Source: CD4+ or CD8+ T cells sorted from blood, taken in a trial of the OX40 agonist ivuxolimab.

The CDR3 DNA reads TGTGCCAGCAGCTTTGGGACCTACGAGCAGTACTTC. It is translated as CASSFGTYEQYF. The chain recombines TRBV11-2 with TRBJ2-7, with D hard to call. The CDR3 has 12 residues. Germline V gene data show CDR1 as SGHAT and CDR2 as FQNNGV. V was trimmed by 3 bases and J by 2 bases, leaving 5 bases between them.